Below, one T cell receptor (beta chain) is given with its context. Its antigen is undetermined. Trimming left V 5 bases short and J 4 bases short, with 11 bases between. Germline values: CDR1 SQVTM, CDR2 ANQGSEA. The CDR3 consists of 12 residues. This entry belongs to a study of shared clonotypes between healthy human individuals. Study-wide results and caveats: Relative to clonotypes present in all four donors, those not shared had lower generation probabilities. Richness estimates generally favored naive over memory subsets.

Investigators spread the genomic DNA of each subset evenly over several immunoSEQ plates. Here immunoSEQ multiplex PCR was the method, and the copy in TCRdb shows in-frame clones only, minus some. The sample records about 1.1 million clones, approximately 77% being singletons. This TCR was recovered from a young man in good health. Some clones in this sample may be carry-over from other donors' samples. The chain has TRBV29-1 and TRBJ2-5; no clear D gene. The sample was memory CD4+ T cells from PBMCs. Subset in this sample: CD45RA-negative fraction. The CDR3 region is CSVREGVETQYF. DNA of the CDR3: TGCAGCGTTCGTGAAGGAGTAGAGACCCAGTACTTC.